This TCR beta chain was observed in a study of control samples from healthy donors and cancer patients. Generated by immunoSEQ multiplex PCR, the TCRdb table keeps only in-frame clones and is missing some. The table records some 71,000 clones, roughly 90% of them present only once. Germline-derived CDR1 and CDR2 are KGHDR and SFDVKD. Trimming left V 2 bases short and J 3 bases short, with 2 bases between. The CDR3 spans 12 residues. The rearrangement uses TRBV24-1 and TRBJ2-3, with unresolved D. Sequencing was carried out using PBMCs. The sequence was collected from a man between 60 and 75 years old with lung cancer. CDR3 protein: CATSDWTDTQYF. The CDR3 DNA sequence: TGTGCCACCAGTGATTGGACAGATACGCAGTATTTT.